The 5 T cell receptor beta chains given below trace back to one sample, sequenced in a study of blood T cell repertoires in COVID-19. The data were produced by immunoSEQ multiplex PCR, yet TCRdb's version contains in-frame clones alone and is incomplete. The sample consists of a few hundred thousand clones, about nine tenths of them appearing once. Source material: peripheral blood. Every receptor here comes from a woman between 45 and 65 years old with acute or convalescent COVID-19.

This chain connects TRBV5-1 to TRBJ1-5, with TRBD1 matching over 7 bases. CDR1 is SGHRS, CDR2 YFSETQ, per germline. After removal of 4 bases from V and 5 bases from J, the junction contained 6 bases not matched to a gene. CDR3 size: 14 residues. CDR3 sequence (DNA): TGCGCCAGCAGCGTGGGGACAGCCGATCAGCCCCAGCATTTT. It codes for CASSVGTADQPQHF.

This chain links TRBV11-3 with TRBJ2-5, with D perhaps TRBD1 (6 bases). The CDR3 runs 16 residues. Germline CDR1 SGHNT, CDR2 YENEEA. Trimming removed 1 base from V and 2 bases from J, with 14 bases in between. The CDR3 coding sequence is TGTGCCAGCAGCTTAGGGGAGACAGGAACGCAAGAGACCCAGTACTTC. Translated, it gives CASSLGETGTQETQYF.

V usage is TRBV7-2 and J usage is TRBJ1-1; 7 bases line up with TRBD1. The CDR3 loop spans 14 amino acids. The V gene end was trimmed by 1 base and the J gene end by 4 bases; junction bases not matched to a gene: 3. Germline V CDR1 and CDR2: SGHTA, FQGNSA. The CDR3: CASSLGQGVTEAFF. The DNA for the CDR3 is TGTGCCAGCAGCTTAGGGCAGGGGGTCACTGAAGCTTTCTTT.

The gene calls are TRBV10-3 and TRBJ1-5; TRBD1 aligns across 8 bases. The V gene's germline CDR1 is ENHRY and CDR2 SYGVKD. The CDR3 is made up of 14 amino acids. V shed 7 bases and J 6 bases; nucleotides not matched to a gene: 8. The CDR3 bases are TGTGCCATCAAAGACAGGGGCGATCCTCAGCCCCAGCATTTT. Its protein product is CAIKDRGDPQPQHF.

The chain employs TRBV7-2 and TRBJ2-7; 10 bases fit TRBD1. The junction had 4 bases not matched to a gene; V was cut back by 5 bases and J by 6 bases. Per germline, CDR1 SGHTA and CDR2 FQGNSA. The CDR3 contains 13 residues. The CDR3 spells CASSAGQGIEQYF. The CDR3 bases are TGTGCCAGCAGCGCGGGACAGGGGATCGAGCAGTACTTC.